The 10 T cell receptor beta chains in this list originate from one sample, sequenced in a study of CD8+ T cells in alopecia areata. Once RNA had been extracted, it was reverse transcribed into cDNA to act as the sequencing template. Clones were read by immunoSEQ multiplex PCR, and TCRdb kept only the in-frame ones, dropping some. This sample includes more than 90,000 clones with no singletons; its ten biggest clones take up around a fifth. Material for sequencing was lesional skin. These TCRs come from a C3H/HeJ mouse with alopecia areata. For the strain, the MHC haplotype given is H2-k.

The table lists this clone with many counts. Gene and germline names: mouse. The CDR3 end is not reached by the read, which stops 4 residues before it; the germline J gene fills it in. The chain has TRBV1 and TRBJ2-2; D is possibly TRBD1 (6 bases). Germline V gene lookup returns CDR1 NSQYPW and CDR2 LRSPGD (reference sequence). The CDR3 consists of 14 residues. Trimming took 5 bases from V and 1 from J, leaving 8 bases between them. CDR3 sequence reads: CTCSRDKNTGQLYF. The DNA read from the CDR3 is TGCACCTGCAGTCGGGACAAAAACACCGGG.

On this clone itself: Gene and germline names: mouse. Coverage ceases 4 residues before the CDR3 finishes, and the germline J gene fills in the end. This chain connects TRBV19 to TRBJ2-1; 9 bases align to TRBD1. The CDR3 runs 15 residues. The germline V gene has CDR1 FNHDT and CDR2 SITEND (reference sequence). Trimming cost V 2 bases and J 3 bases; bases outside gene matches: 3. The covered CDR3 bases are TGTGCCAGCAGTATTTCGACAGGGGGCTATGCT. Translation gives CASSISTGGYA. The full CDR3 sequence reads CASSISTGGYAEQFF.

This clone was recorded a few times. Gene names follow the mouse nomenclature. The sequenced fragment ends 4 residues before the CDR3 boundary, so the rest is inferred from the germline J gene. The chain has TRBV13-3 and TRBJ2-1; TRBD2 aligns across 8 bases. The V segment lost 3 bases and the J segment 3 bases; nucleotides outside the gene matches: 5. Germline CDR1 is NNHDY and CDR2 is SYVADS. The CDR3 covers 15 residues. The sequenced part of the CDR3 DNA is TGTGCCAGCAGTGCCTGGGGGGAAGGCTATGCT. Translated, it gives CASSAWGEGYA. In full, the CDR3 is CASSAWGEGYAEQFF.

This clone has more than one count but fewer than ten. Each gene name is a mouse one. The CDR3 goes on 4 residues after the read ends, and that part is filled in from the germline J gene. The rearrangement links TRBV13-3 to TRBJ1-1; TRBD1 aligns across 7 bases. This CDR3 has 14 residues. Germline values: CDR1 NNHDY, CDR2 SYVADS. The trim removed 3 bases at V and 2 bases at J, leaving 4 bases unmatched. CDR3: CASSVRDSNTEVFF. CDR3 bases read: TGTGCCAGCAGTGTCCGGGACAGTAACACA.

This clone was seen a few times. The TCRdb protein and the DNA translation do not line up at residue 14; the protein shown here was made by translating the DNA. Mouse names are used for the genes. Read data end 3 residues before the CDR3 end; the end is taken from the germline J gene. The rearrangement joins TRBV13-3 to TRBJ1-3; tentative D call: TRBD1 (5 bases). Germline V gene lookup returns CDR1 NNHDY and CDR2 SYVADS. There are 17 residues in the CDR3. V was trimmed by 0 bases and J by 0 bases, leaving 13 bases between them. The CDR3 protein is CASSDVGGRVSGNTLYF. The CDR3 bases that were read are TGTGCCAGCAGTGATGTAGGCGGCAGGGTTTCTGGAAATACG.

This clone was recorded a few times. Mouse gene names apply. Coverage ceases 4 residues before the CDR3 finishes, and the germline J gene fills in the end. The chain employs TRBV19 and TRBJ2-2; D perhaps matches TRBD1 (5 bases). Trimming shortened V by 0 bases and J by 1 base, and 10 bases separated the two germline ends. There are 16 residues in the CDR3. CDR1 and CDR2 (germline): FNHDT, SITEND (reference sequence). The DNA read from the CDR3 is TGTGCCAGCAGTATAGAGGGGTTCAAAAACACCGGG. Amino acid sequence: CASSIEGFKNTG. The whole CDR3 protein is CASSIEGFKNTGQLYF.

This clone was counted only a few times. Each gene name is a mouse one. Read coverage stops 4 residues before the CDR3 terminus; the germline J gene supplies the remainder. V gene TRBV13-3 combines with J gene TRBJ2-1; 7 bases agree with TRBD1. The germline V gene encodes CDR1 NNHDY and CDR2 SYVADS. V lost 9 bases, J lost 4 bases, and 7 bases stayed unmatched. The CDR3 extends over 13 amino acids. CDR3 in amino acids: CATLPGQYAEQFF. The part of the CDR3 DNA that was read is TGTGCCACACTTCCGGGACAGTATGCT.

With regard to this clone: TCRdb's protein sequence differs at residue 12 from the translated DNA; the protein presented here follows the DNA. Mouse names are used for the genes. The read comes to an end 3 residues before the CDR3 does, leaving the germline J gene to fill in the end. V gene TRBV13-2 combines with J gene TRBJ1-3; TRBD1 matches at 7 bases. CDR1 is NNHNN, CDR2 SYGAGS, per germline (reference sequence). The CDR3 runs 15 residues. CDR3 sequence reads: CARGWDRFSGNTLYF. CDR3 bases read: TGTGCCCGCGGTTGGGACAGATTTTCTGGAAATACG.

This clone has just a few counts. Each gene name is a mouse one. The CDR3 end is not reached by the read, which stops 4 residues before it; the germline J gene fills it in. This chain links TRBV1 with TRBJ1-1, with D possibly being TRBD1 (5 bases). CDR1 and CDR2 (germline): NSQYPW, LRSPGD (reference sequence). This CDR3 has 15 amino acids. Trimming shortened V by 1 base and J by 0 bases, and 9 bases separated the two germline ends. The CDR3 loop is CTCSAGGAANTEVFF. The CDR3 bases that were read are TGCACCTGCAGTGCAGGGGGCGCTGCAAACACA. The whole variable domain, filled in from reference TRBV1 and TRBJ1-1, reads VTLLEQNPRWRLVPRGQAVNLRCILKNSQYPWMSWYQQDLQKQLQWLFTLRSPGDKEVKSLPGADYLATRVTDTELRLQVANMSQGRTLYCTCSAGGAANTEVFFGKGTRLTVV.

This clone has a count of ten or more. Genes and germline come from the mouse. The sequenced CDR3 bases are TGTGCCAGCAGACTCGGGACAGTTAACACA. It encodes CASRLGTVNT. The whole CDR3 is CASRLGTVNTEVFF. The chain couples TRBV13-3 to TRBJ1-1; TRBD1 matches at 7 bases. With the read ending 4 residues before the CDR3 end, the germline J gene is used to fill in that end. Germline V lookup: CDR1 NNHDY, CDR2 SYVADS. V shed 5 bases and J 2 bases; nucleotides not matched to a gene: 6. This CDR3 is built from 14 residues.